These 22 T cell receptor beta chains came from one sample sequenced in a study of blood T cell repertoires in COVID-19. Only in-frame clones appear in the TCRdb table, and some are missing; sequencing was by immunoSEQ multiplex PCR. Among about 210,000 clones listed, 88% were seen once. The material sequenced was peripheral blood. The receptors were gathered from a man aged 18 to 30 with active or convalescent COVID-19.

The chain carries TRBV27 and TRBJ1-2, with no clear D. This CDR3 has 13 amino acids. Between the trimmed V and J ends, which lost 3 bases and 8 bases, there was a span of 13 bases. CDR1 and CDR2 (germline): MNHEY, SMNVEV (reference sequence). For the CDR3, the DNA is TGTGCCAGCAGTTTGGCAGTATCGCAAGGCTACACCTTC. Protein sequence: CASSLAVSQGYTF.

The CDR3 loop is CASSLGQKGYEQYF. The CDR3 DNA reads TGCGCCAGCAGTCTGGGACAGAAAGGATACGAGCAGTACTTC. V usage is TRBV10-2 and J usage is TRBJ2-7, with 7 bases aligning to TRBD1. The CDR3 has 14 residues. V lost 5 bases, J lost 4 bases, and 8 bases stayed unmatched. Germline V gene sequence: CDR1 WSHSY, CDR2 SAAADI.

This chain connects TRBV24-1 to TRBJ1-2, with a possible D match to TRBD1 (5 bases). The CDR3 contains 14 residues. Trimming shortened V by 8 bases and J by 4 bases, and 16 bases separated the two germline ends. Germline CDR1 reads KGHDR; CDR2 reads SFDVKD. CDR3 coding DNA: TGTGCCACCATGGGGCGGAAGACGGTCTATGGCTACACCTTC. Its translation is CATMGRKTVYGYTF.

A few counts support this clone. This rearrangement joins TRBV7-2 to TRBJ1-6; 7 bases match TRBD1. V shed 8 bases and J 4 bases; nucleotides not matched to a gene: 2. Germline V gene data show CDR1 as SGHTA and CDR2 as FQGNSA. The CDR3 totals 13 residues. The CDR3 is CASRGQYNSPLHF. CDR3 in DNA: TGTGCCAGCCGGGGACAGTATAATTCACCCCTCCACTTT.

V usage is TRBV6-5 and J usage is TRBJ1-1; 11 bases fit TRBD1. CDR1 is MNHEY and CDR2 is SVGAGI in the germline V gene. V dropped 2 bases and J dropped 4; count of bases not matched to a gene: 3. This CDR3 comprises 15 residues. The CDR3 DNA reads as TGTGCCAGCAGTTACCTGGGACAGGGGGGCACTGAAGCTTTCTTT. As protein: CASSYLGQGGTEAFF.

V is TRBV2 and J is TRBJ2-2, with 7 bases lining up with TRBD1. After removal of 6 bases from V and 2 bases from J, the junction contained 6 bases not matched to a gene. Germline values: CDR1 SNHLY, CDR2 FYNNEI. This CDR3 region has 15 residues. CDR3 nucleotides: TGTGCCAGCAGCCAAAACAGGGGTAACACCGGGGAGCTGTTTTTT. The encoded protein is CASSQNRGNTGELFF.

The chain is built from TRBV30 and TRBJ2-1, with D possibly matching TRBD1 (5 bases). V dropped 1 base and J dropped 6 bases, with 13 bases sitting between them. Germline-derived CDR1 and CDR2 are GTSNPN and SVGIG (reference sequence). There are 14 residues in the CDR3. This CDR3 is CAWSAQQVFNEQFF. CDR3 nucleotides: TGTGCCTGGAGTGCTCAACAGGTATTCAATGAGCAGTTCTTC.

The chain joins TRBV29-1 to TRBJ1-1; a weak D match, TRBD1 (5 bases). With 3 bases removed from V and 3 bases from J, the gap between germline ends came to 11 bases. From germline, CDR1 is SQVTM and CDR2 ANQGSEA. The CDR3 contains 13 residues. The CDR3 nucleotides are TGCAGCGTTGATTCAGGGTCCGACACTGAAGCTTTCTTT. Translation gives CSVDSGSDTEAFF.

This chain uses TRBV6-4 with TRBJ2-5; TRBD2 matches at 9 bases. The trim removed 3 bases at V and 5 bases at J, leaving 4 bases unmatched. This CDR3 comprises 14 residues. CDR1 and CDR2 (germline): MRHNA, SNTAGT. The CDR3 loop reads CASSETAGGETQYF. The DNA for the CDR3 is TGTGCCAGCAGTGAGACGGCGGGAGGGGAGACCCAGTACTTC.

The rearrangement joins TRBV30 to TRBJ1-1; D remains ambiguous. V was pared by 0 bases and J by 11 bases, with 22 bases between. The CDR3 has 15 residues. Germline V gene sequence: CDR1 GTSNPN, CDR2 SVGIG (reference sequence). The CDR3 sequence is CAWSVSGAGLGRAFF. The CDR3 coding sequence is TGTGCCTGGAGTGTATCTGGCGCAGGCTTGGGTAGGGCTTTCTTT.

The genes are TRBV6-6 and TRBJ2-5, with D tentatively TRBD1 (7 bases). In germline, CDR1 is MNHNY, CDR2 SVGAGI (reference sequence). CDR3 length: 13 residues. The germline V and J ends were trimmed by 11 bases and 3 bases, with 16 bases remaining between them. The CDR3 is CAAGGTVKETQYF. As DNA, the CDR3 is TGTGCCGCAGGAGGGACAGTTAAAGAGACCCAGTACTTC.

V is TRBV30 and J is TRBJ2-4, with D perhaps TRBD1 (5 bases). Germline V lookup: CDR1 GTSNPN, CDR2 SVGIG (reference sequence). This CDR3 is 18 amino acids long. The ends were cut back, 4 bases at V and 0 bases at J, with 22 bases in the middle. The CDR3 reads CAWKGQGLTYLAKNIQYF. CDR3 DNA sequence: TGTGCCTGGAAAGGCCAGGGATTAACTTATCTAGCCAAAAACATTCAGTACTTC. Together with reference TRBV30 and TRBJ2-4, the CDR3 gives the full variable domain: SQTIHQWPATLVQPVGSPLSLECTVEGTSNPNLYWYRQAAGRGLQLLFYSVGIGQISSEVPQNLSASRPQDRQFILSSKKLLLSDSGFYLCAWKGQGLTYLAKNIQYFGAGTRLSVL.

This clone showed up just once. The chain employs TRBV18 and TRBJ2-2; 14 bases are shared with TRBD2. V lost 1 base, J lost 3 bases, and 4 bases stayed unmatched. The CDR3 runs 18 residues. Germline-derived CDR1 and CDR2 are KGHSH and LQKENI. CDR3 in amino acids: CASSPLTSGRGHTGELFF. CDR3 DNA: TGTGCCAGCTCACCACTGACTAGCGGGAGGGGACACACCGGGGAGCTGTTTTTT.

The V gene is TRBV24-1, the J gene TRBJ2-1; 8 nucleotides line up with TRBD2. CDR3 length equals 15 residues. Germline lookup yields CDR1 KGHDR and CDR2 SFDVKD. Losses at the gene ends were 2 bases for V and 10 bases for J; bases not matched to a gene: 9. The CDR3 coding sequence is TGTGCCACCAGTGATTCCTCGCTGATAGCGGGGGAGCAGTTCTTC. It is translated as CATSDSSLIAGEQFF.

For the CDR3, the DNA is TGTGCCAGCAGCGCCGGGACAGACTACTACGAGCAGTACTTC. Its translation is CASSAGTDYYEQYF. The chain links TRBV9 to TRBJ2-7; the match to TRBD1 covers 7 bases. The V and J ends lost 3 bases and 3 bases, in that order; junction bases with no gene match: 6. CDR1 SGDLS and CDR2 YYNGEE come from the germline V gene. CDR3 length: 14 amino acids.

The sample holds one count of this clone. This chain uses TRBV4-3 with TRBJ2-3; possibly TRBD2 for D (5 bases). V was shortened by 0 bases and J by 6 bases, with 16 bases between the two germline ends. This CDR3 comprises 16 residues. Germline CDR1 and CDR2: LGHNA and YSLEER. The CDR3 spells CASSQELAGGIDTQYF. The DNA for the CDR3 is TGCGCCAGCAGCCAAGAGCTAGCTGGTGGTATTGATACGCAGTATTTT.

V and J are TRBV28 and TRBJ2-1, with a possible D match to TRBD1 (5 bases). Germline V gives CDR1 MDHEN, CDR2 SYDVKM. The CDR3 extends over 15 amino acids. V lost 4 bases and J 6 bases, leaving 16 bases between the germline ends. CDR3 sequence: CASSSPQRGVNEQFF. CDR3 coding DNA: TGTGCCAGCAGTTCCCCCCAAAGGGGCGTCAATGAGCAGTTCTTC.

The chain employs TRBV4-1 and TRBJ2-2, with D possibly matching TRBD2 (6 bases). Looked up from germline, CDR1 is MGHRA and CDR2 is YSYEKL. The CDR3 covers 17 residues. Trimming left V 1 base short and J 1 base short, with 13 bases between. CDR3 sequence (DNA): TGCGCCAGCAGCCAAGGGGGTAATAGCGGGAACACCGGGGAGCTGTTTTTT. This encodes CASSQGGNSGNTGELFF.

In this sample, this clone turned up a few times. This chain links TRBV9 with TRBJ1-2, with a weak D call TRBD1 (6 bases). Looked up from germline, CDR1 is SGDLS and CDR2 is YYNGEE. The germline V and J ends were trimmed by 0 bases and 6 bases, with 6 bases remaining between them. The CDR3 consists of 12 residues. This CDR3 reads CASSVAGDGYTF. The DNA of the CDR3 is TGTGCCAGCAGCGTAGCAGGGGATGGCTACACCTTC.

The chain couples TRBV12-3 or TRBV12-4 to TRBJ1-4; D unresolved. Trimming shortened V by 1 base and J by 7 bases, and 7 bases separated the two germline ends. The CDR3 covers 13 residues. In DNA form, the CDR3 reads TGTGCCAGCAGTTTAGGGCCAATTGAAAAACTGTTTTTT. Amino acids: CASSLGPIEKLFF.

V gene TRBV28 combines with J gene TRBJ2-7; 9 bases line up with TRBD2. The junction had 16 bases not matched to a gene; V was cut back by 6 bases and J by 1 base. The germline CDR1 and CDR2 sequences are MDHEN and SYDVKM. This CDR3 is built from 18 residues. CDR3 coding DNA: TGTGCCAGCAGCCCCTTCCTCGGGCGGGAGGGCCGATCCTACGAGCAGTACTTC. Its protein product is CASSPFLGREGRSYEQYF.

The chain employs TRBV5-5 and TRBJ2-3; 7 bases are a match to TRBD2. Germline V gene lookup returns CDR1 SGHKS and CDR2 YYEKEE (reference sequence). Trimming removed 3 bases from V and 7 bases from J; junction bases left unmatched: 5. The CDR3 is made up of 13 amino acids. CDR3 residues: CASSWGTIYTQYF. The DNA of the CDR3 is TGTGCCAGCAGCTGGGGGACTATCTATACGCAGTATTTT.